Following are 18 T cell receptor beta chains from one sample sequenced in a study of T cell responses to AZD1222 COVID-19 vaccine. Here immunoSEQ multiplex PCR was the method, and the copy in TCRdb shows in-frame clones only, minus some. The sample holds fewer than 100,000 clones, over 85% seen once. The specimen was peripheral blood, collected on day 0 of AZD1222 vaccination. The receptor set was obtained from an adult in good health.

This clone was seen just once. The chain employs TRBV12-3 or TRBV12-4 and TRBJ1-4; D is undetermined. CDR3 length: 13 amino acids. The germline V and J ends were trimmed by 8 bases and 8 bases, with 15 bases remaining between them. CDR3 in amino acids: CASGRGRGEKLFF. In DNA form, the CDR3 reads TGTGCCAGCGGGCGAGGGAGAGGAGAAAAACTGTTTTTT.

This clone was observed a handful of times. The V and J genes are TRBV7-9 and TRBJ2-2, with a possible D match to TRBD1 (5 bases). The V and J ends lost 4 bases and 0 bases respectively, with 9 bases between them. Germline lookup yields CDR1 SEHNR and CDR2 FQNEAQ (reference sequence). The CDR3 spans 15 residues. The CDR3 here is CASSYGHANTGELFF. In DNA form, the CDR3 reads TGTGCCAGCAGCTACGGACACGCGAACACCGGGGAGCTGTTTTTT. The complete variable domain, with remaining parts taken from reference TRBV7-9 and TRBJ2-2, reads DTGVSQNPRHKITKRGQNVTFRCDPISEHNRLYWYRQTLGQGPEFLTYFQNEAQLEKSRLLSDRFSAERPKGSFSTLEIQRTEQGDSAMYLCASSYGHANTGELFFGEGSRLTVL.

V and J are TRBV7-9 and TRBJ1-2; D might be TRBD1 (6 bases). This CDR3 has 15 amino acids. Trimming shortened V by 2 bases and J by 7 bases, and 17 bases separated the two germline ends. Per germline, CDR1 SEHNR and CDR2 FQNEAQ (reference sequence). Written as DNA, the CDR3 is TGTGCCAGCAGCTTAAGAGTGCAGGGGTCGGGTGGCTACACCTTC. Its translation is CASSLRVQGSGGYTF. Full variable domain (outside the CDR3, taken from reference TRBV7-9 and TRBJ1-2): DTGVSQNPRHKITKRGQNVTFRCDPISEHNRLYWYRQTLGQGPEFLTYFQNEAQLEKSRLLSDRFSAERPKGSFSTLEIQRTEQGDSAMYLCASSLRVQGSGGYTFGSGTRLTVV.

The rearrangement uses TRBV19 and TRBJ1-5, with 10 bases that match TRBD1. This CDR3 region has 16 residues. The V and J ends lost 5 bases and 2 bases, in that order; junction bases with no gene match: 6. Germline V lookup: CDR1 LNHDA, CDR2 SQIVND (reference sequence). CDR3 sequence (DNA): TGTGCCAGTAGTCCATGGGACAGGGGAGGCAATCAGCCCCAGCATTTT. It encodes CASSPWDRGGNQPQHF.

V and J are TRBV5-1 and TRBJ2-5; possible D gene TRBD1, 5 bases. CDR3 size: 14 residues. Per germline, CDR1 SGHRS and CDR2 YFSETQ. Trimming shortened V by 6 bases and J by 1 base, and 13 bases separated the two germline ends. The CDR3 loop reads CASTMTETQETQYF. The CDR3 DNA is TGCGCCAGCACCATGACAGAAACCCAAGAGACCCAGTACTTC.

This chain connects TRBV29-1 to TRBJ2-3, with 9 positions matching TRBD2. The CDR3 runs to 15 residues. The J segment lost 1 base and the V segment lost 2 bases, leaving 4 bases of the junction unmatched. CDR1 and CDR2 (germline): SQVTM, ANQGSEA. In DNA form, the CDR3 reads TGCAGCGTTGAATCGGCTAGCGGGGGCACAGATACGCAGTATTTT. Protein: CSVESASGGTDTQYF.

This sequence joins TRBV19 and TRBJ1-1; the match to TRBD1 covers 9 bases. This CDR3 is 14 amino acids long. Germline assignment: CDR1 LNHDA and CDR2 SQIVND (reference sequence). The V gene end was trimmed by 6 bases and the J gene end by 6 bases; junction bases not matched to a gene: 8. CDR3 amino acids: CASSSTRTGAEAFF. The CDR3 nucleotides read TGTGCCAGTAGCTCCACCCGGACAGGGGCTGAAGCTTTCTTT.

This sequence joins TRBV6-5 and TRBJ1-2; 7 bases agree with TRBD1. This CDR3 spans 15 amino acids. CDR1 MNHEY and CDR2 SVGAGI come from the germline V gene. Trimming took 5 bases from V and 2 from J; bases not matched to a gene: 8. The CDR3 loop is CASSPTGQRNYGYTF. The CDR3 DNA is TGTGCCAGCAGTCCTACGGGACAGAGAAACTATGGCTACACCTTC.

This chain joins TRBV10-3 and TRBJ1-2; 7 nucleotides align to TRBD1. The junction had 9 bases not matched to a gene; V was cut back by 10 bases and J by 4 bases. Germline loops: CDR1 ENHRY, CDR2 SYGVKD. The CDR3 totals 13 residues. In DNA form, the CDR3 reads TGTGCCAGCCAGACAGGGATCGGCTATGGCTACACCTTC. This codes for CASQTGIGYGYTF.

This chain joins TRBV28 and TRBJ1-3; unclear D gene. CDR3 length: 15 residues. CDR1 and CDR2 from the germline V gene are MDHEN and SYDVKM. V was shortened by 7 bases and J by 0 bases, with 13 bases between the two germline ends. CDR3 in amino acids: CASTPPTSSGNTIYF. CDR3 coding DNA: TGTGCCAGCACTCCACCGACAAGCTCTGGAAACACCATATATTTT.

The rearrangement joins TRBV14 to TRBJ1-1, with D possibly being TRBD1 (5 bases). Germline CDR1 reads SGHDN; CDR2 reads FVKESK. Trimming left V 1 base short and J 7 bases short, with 10 bases between. The CDR3 totals 13 residues. The CDR3 here is CASSQVRVGEAFF. Here the CDR3 DNA reads TGTGCCAGCAGCCAAGTCAGGGTGGGTGAAGCTTTCTTT.

The chain has TRBV9 and TRBJ2-7; a weak D match, TRBD1 (6 bases). Deletions cut 4 bases from V and 3 bases from J, with 14 bases between. In germline, CDR1 is SGDLS, CDR2 YYNGEE. CDR3 length equals 14 residues. CDR3 coding DNA: TGTGCCAGCAGCCCCCGGGACAAATACTACGAGCAGTACTTC. Translated: CASSPRDKYYEQYF.

The V gene is TRBV6-2 or TRBV6-3, the J gene TRBJ1-5; D possibly corresponds to TRBD1 (6 bases). The CDR3 runs to 16 residues. Looked up from germline, CDR1 is MNHEY and CDR2 is SVGEGT. The ends were cut back, 6 bases at V and 3 bases at J, with 18 bases in the middle. CDR3: CASSLSGVGLNQPQHF. DNA of the CDR3: TGTGCCAGCAGCCTATCAGGGGTGGGCCTCAATCAGCCCCAGCATTTT.

The chain employs TRBV19 and TRBJ1-1; D unresolved. The CDR3 has 16 residues. The germline CDR1 and CDR2 sequences are LNHDA and SQIVND (reference sequence). Trimming removed 1 base at V and 1 base at J, with 13 bases between. DNA for the CDR3: TGTGCCAGTAGTATAGGACTTAGGGTAACGAACACTGAAGCTTTCTTT. Translating it yields CASSIGLRVTNTEAFF.

This chain connects TRBV18 to TRBJ2-7; maybe TRBD1 (6 bases). The CDR3 runs 14 residues. V was cut by 4 bases and J by 3 bases, with 13 bases left in between. Germline CDR1 and CDR2: KGHSH and LQKENI. The CDR3 sequence is CASSQTGRSYEQYF. CDR3 nucleotide sequence: TGTGCCAGCTCACAGACAGGAAGGAGCTACGAGCAGTACTTC.

The genes are TRBV5-5 and TRBJ2-5; D ambiguous. Germline-derived CDR1 and CDR2 are SGHKS and YYEKEE (reference sequence). The CDR3 is 15 amino acids. The V gene lost 5 bases and the J gene lost 1 base, with 15 bases spanning the gap. Written as DNA, the CDR3 is TGTGCCAGCAGGCCCGATGTTGCGAGCCAAGAGACCCAGTACTTC. Translating gives CASRPDVASQETQYF.

The gene calls are TRBV10-3 and TRBJ1-5; D not resolved. The germline V gene encodes CDR1 ENHRY and CDR2 SYGVKD. This CDR3 is built from 13 residues. V was cut by 0 bases and J by 6 bases, with 6 bases left in between. CDR3 residues: CAISESDGQPQHF. CDR3 nucleotide sequence: TGTGCCATCAGTGAGTCGGACGGTCAGCCCCAGCATTTT.

The rearrangement joins TRBV3-1 (or the pseudogene TRBV3-2) to TRBJ2-5; no firm D call. V was pared by 5 bases and J by 3 bases, with 7 bases between. The CDR3 consists of 12 residues. CDR1 is LGHDT and CDR2 is YNNKEL in the germline V gene (reference sequence). The CDR3 sequence is CASSFSKETQYF. In DNA, the CDR3 is TGTGCCAGCAGCTTTAGTAAAGAGACCCAGTACTTC.